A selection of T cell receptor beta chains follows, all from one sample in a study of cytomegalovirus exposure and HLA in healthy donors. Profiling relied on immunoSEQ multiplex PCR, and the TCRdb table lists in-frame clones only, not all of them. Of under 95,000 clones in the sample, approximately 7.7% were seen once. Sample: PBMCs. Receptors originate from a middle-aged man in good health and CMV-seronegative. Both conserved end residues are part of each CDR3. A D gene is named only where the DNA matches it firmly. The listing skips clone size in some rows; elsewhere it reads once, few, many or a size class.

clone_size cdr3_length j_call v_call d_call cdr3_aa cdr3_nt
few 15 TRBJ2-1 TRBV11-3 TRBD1 CASSPTGAGVNEQFF TGTGCCAGCAGCCCGACAGGGGCAGGCGTCAATGAGCAGTTCTTC
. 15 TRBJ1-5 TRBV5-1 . CASSLGGSRGSPQHF TGCGCCAGCAGCTTGGGAGGCAGCCGTGGTTCTCCCCAGCATTTT
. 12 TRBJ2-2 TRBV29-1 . CSVTLNTGELFF TGCAGCGTCACTTTGAACACCGGGGAGCTGTTTTTT
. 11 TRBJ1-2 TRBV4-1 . CASSGSDGYTF TGCGCCAGCAGCGGGAGTGATGGCTACACCTTC
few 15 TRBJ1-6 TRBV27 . CASSPTRSPFSPLHF TGTGCCAGCAGTCCCACGAGGAGCCCTTTTTCACCCCTCCACTTT
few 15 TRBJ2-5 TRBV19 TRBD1 CASSIGGTEQETQYF TGTGCCAGTAGTATAGGGGGGACAGAGCAAGAGACCCAGTACTTC
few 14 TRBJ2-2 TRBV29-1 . CSVRTSPNTGELFF TGCAGCGTCCGGACATCTCCGAACACCGGGGAGCTGTTTTTT
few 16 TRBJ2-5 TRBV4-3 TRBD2 CASSQGTSGNQETQYF TGCGCCAGCAGCCAAGGGACTAGCGGGAACCAAGAGACCCAGTACTTC
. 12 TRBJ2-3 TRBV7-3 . CASSSSTDTQYF TGTGCCAGCAGCTCCTCCACAGATACGCAGTATTTT
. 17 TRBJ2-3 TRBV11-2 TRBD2 CASSAKPLGGITDTQYF TGTGCCAGCAGCGCCAAGCCGCTGGGGGGGATCACAGATACGCAGTATTTT
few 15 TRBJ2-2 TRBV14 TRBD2 CASSQAGTSAGELFF TGTGCCAGCAGCCAAGCCGGGACTAGCGCCGGGGAGCTGTTTTTT
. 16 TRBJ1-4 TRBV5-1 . CASSLAWAGRDEKLFF TGCGCCAGCAGCTTGGCCTGGGCAGGGAGGGATGAAAAACTGTTTTTT
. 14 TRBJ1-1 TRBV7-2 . CASSLWGETTEAFF TGTGCCAGCAGCTTGTGGGGGGAGACCACTGAAGCTTTCTTT
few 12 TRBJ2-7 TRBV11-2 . CASSFRVLEQYF TGTGCCAGCAGCTTCAGGGTGCTCGAGCAGTACTTC
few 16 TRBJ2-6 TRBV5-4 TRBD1 CASSTTGGTGANVLTF TGTGCCAGCAGTACGACAGGGGGAACTGGGGCCAACGTCCTGACTTTC
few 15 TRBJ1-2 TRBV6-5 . CASSYSNRDTYGYTF TGTGCCAGCAGTTACTCGAACAGGGACACCTATGGCTACACCTTC
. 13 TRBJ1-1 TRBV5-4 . CASSLRGNTEAFF TGTGCCAGCAGCTTGCGCGGGAACACTGAAGCTTTCTTT
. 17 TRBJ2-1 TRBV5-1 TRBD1 CASSLVGTVRSYNEQFF TGCGCCAGCAGCTTGGTAGGGACAGTCCGCTCCTACAATGAGCAGTTCTTC
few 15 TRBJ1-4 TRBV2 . CASSPRVGEGEKLFF TGTGCCAGCAGTCCCCGGGTGGGGGAGGGTGAAAAACTGTTTTTT
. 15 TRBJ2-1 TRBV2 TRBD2 CASSPRTSGRVEQFF TGTGCCAGCAGTCCAAGGACTAGCGGGAGAGTTGAGCAGTTCTTC
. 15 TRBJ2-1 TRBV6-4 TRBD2 CASREISGGRYEQFF TGTGCCAGCAGGGAAATTAGCGGGGGGAGATATGAGCAGTTCTTC
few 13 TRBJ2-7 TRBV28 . CASSLEHSYEQYF TGTGCCAGCAGTTTAGAACACTCCTACGAGCAGTACTTC
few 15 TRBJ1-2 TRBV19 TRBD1 CASNLRGRGGYGYTF TGTGCCAGTAACCTCAGGGGGCGCGGCGGGTATGGCTACACCTTC
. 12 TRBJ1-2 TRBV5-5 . CASSPRGYGYTF TGTGCCAGCAGCCCCCGGGGATATGGCTACACCTTC
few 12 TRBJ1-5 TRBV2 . CASRGAGQPQHF TGTGCCAGCAGGGGGGCAGGACAGCCCCAGCATTTT